This TCR beta chain was profiled in a study of blood T cell repertoires in COVID-19. In the study overall: Donors in the United States, Italy and Spain gave samples during acute or convalescent COVID-19. In each case, the material was cDNA or gDNA derived from T cells, B-cell-depleted T cells, or PBMCs.

Original methodology: Reference gene primer amplification in the assay estimated nucleated cell counts. Repertoires were generated with immunoSEQ multiplex PCR, while TCRdb's copy carries only in-frame clones and drops some. Clone size and the V and J calls come from that table; the DNA yielded D and trimming. This table has 75,000 to 100,000 clones, around 87% appearing once. V dropped 4 bases and J dropped 3; count of bases not matched to a gene: 9. Germline CDR1 and CDR2: SGHRS and YFSETQ. The CDR3 length is 15 residues. The chain is built from TRBV5-1 and TRBJ2-7, with TRBD2 matching 8 bases. The TCR was taken from a human donor in a cohort sampled during active COVID-19. The sample comprised peripheral blood. This CDR3 reads CASSIPTAGDYEQYF. CDR3 coding DNA: TGCGCCAGCAGCATCCCCACAGCGGGAGACTACGAGCAGTACTTC.